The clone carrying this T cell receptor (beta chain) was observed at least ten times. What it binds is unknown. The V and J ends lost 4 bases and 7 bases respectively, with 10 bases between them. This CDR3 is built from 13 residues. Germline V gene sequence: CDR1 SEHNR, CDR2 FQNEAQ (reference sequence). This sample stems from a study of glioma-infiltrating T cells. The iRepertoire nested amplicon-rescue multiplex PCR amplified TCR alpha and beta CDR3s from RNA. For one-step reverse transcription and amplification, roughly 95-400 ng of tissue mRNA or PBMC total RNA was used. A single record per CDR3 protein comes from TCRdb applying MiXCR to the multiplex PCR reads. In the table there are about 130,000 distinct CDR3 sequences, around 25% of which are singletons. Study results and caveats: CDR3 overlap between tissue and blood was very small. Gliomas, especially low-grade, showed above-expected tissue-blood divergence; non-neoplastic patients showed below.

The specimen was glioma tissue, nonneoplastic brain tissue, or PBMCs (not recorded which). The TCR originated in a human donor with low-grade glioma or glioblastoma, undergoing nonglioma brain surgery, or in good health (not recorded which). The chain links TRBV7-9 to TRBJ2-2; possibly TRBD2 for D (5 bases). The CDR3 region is CASSWLRVGELFF. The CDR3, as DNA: TGTGCCAGCAGCTGGCTGAGGGTCGGGGAGCTGTTTTTT.